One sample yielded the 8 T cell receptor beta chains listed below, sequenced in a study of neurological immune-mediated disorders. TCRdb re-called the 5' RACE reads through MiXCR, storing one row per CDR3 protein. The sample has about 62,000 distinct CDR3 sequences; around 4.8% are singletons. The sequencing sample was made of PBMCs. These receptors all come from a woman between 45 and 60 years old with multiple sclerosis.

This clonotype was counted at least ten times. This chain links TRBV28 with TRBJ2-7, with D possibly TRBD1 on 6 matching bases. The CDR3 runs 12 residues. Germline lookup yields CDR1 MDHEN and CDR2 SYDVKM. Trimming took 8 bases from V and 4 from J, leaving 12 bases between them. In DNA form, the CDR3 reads TGTGCCAGCCTAGGGGGTGCGTACGAGCAGTACTTC. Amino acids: CASLGGAYEQYF.

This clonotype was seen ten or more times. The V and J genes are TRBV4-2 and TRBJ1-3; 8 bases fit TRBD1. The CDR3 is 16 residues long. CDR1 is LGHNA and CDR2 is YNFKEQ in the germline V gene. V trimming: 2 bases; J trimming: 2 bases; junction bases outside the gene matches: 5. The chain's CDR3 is CASSQTSGQAGNTIYF. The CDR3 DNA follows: TGTGCCAGCAGCCAAACATCGGGACAGGCTGGAAACACCATATATTTT.

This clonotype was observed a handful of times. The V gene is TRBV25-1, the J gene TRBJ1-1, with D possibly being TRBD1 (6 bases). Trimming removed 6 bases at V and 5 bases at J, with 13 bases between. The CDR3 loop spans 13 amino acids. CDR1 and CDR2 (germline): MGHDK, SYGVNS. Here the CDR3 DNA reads TGTGCCAGCAGAGCACAGGGAGGAACTGAAGCTTTCTTT. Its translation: CASRAQGGTEAFF.

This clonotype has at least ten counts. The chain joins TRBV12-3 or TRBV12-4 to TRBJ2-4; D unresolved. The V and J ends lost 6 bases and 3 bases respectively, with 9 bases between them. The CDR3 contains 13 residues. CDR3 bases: TGTGCCAGCAGGGTTTCCGGCAAAAACATTCAGTACTTC. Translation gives CASRVSGKNIQYF.

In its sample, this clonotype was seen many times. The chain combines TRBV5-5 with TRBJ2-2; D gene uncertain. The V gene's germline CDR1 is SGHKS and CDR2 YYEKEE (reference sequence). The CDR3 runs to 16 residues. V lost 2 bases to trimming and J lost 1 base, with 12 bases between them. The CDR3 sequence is CASSLSPTQNTGELFF. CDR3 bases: TGTGCCAGCAGCTTATCCCCCACACAGAACACCGGGGAGCTGTTTTTT. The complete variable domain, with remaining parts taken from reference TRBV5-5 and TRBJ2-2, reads DAGVTQSPTHLIKTRGQQVTLRCSPISGHKSVSWYQQVLGQGPQFIFQYYEKEERGRGNFPDRFSARQFPNYSSELNVNALLLGDSALYLCASSLSPTQNTGELFFGEGSRLTVL.

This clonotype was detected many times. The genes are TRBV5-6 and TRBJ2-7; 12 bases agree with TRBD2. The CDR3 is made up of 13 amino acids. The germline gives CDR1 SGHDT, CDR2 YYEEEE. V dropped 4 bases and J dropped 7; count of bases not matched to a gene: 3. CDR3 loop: CASSTGTSGEQYF. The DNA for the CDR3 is TGTGCCAGCAGCACCGGGACTAGCGGGGAGCAGTACTTC. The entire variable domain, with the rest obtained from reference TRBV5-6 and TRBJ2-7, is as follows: DAGVTQSPTHLIKTRGQQVTLRCSPKSGHDTVSWYQQALGQGPQFIFQYYEEEERQRGNFPDRFSGHQFPNYSSELNVNALLLGDSALYLCASSTGTSGEQYFGPGTRLTVT.

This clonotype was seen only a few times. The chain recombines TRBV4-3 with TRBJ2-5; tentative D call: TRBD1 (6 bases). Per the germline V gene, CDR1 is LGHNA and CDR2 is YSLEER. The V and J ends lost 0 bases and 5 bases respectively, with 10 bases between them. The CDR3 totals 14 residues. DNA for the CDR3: TGCGCCAGCAGCCAAGATTCAGGGGTCGAGACCCAGTACTTC. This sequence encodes CASSQDSGVETQYF.

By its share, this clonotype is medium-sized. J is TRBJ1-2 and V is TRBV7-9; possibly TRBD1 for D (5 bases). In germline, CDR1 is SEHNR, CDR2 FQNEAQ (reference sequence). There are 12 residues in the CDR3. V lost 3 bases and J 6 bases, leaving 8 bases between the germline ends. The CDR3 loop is CASSFSRDGYTF. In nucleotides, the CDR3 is TGTGCCAGCAGCTTTTCCAGGGATGGCTACACCTTC.